There are many counts of the clone carrying this T cell receptor (beta chain). The authors amplified TCR beta CDR3 regions from RNA transcripts. HTBI-primed RT-PCR formed the first round, and a multiplex PCR formed the second. TCRdb independently ran MiXCR on the multiplex PCR reads; one entry per CDR3 protein. The table includes roughly 300,000 distinct CDR3 sequences, about a sixth detected once. The V gene lost 2 bases and the J gene lost 4 bases, with 14 bases spanning the gap. This CDR3 is built from 15 residues. Per germline, CDR1 SGHVS and CDR2 FQNEAQ. This sample is part of a study of Graves' ophthalmopathy and Graves' hyperthyroidism.

This chain links TRBV7-8 with TRBJ1-1; D ambiguous. This receptor was obtained from an adult man with Graves' ophthalmopathy. The sample consisted of peripheral blood. As DNA, the CDR3 is TGTGCCAGCAGCTTAATTCGACGGGGAGGCACTGAAGCTTTCTTT. Encoded protein: CASSLIRRGGTEAFF.